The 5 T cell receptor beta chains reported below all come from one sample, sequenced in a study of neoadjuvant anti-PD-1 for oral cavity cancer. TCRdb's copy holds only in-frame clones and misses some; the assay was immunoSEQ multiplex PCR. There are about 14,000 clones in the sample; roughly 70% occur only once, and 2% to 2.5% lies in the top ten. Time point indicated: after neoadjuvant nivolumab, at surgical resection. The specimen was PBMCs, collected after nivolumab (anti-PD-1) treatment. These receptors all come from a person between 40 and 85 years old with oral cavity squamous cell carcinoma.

The CDR3 nucleotides are TGCGCCAGCAGCTTGGAACCACAGCGAGCGTTGGCCATGAACACTGAAGCTTTCTTT. Translation: CASSLEPQRALAMNTEAFF. The V and J genes are TRBV5-1 and TRBJ1-1; D unclear. The CDR3 contains 19 residues. The V end lost 0 bases, the J end lost 0 bases, and 21 bases lay between the germline ends. The germline V gene encodes CDR1 SGHRS and CDR2 YFSETQ.

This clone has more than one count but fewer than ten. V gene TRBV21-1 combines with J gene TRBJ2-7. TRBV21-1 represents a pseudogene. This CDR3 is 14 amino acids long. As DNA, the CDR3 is TGTGCCAGCAGTGATCCTATCGACGTCAACGAGCAGTACTTC. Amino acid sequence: CASSDPIDVNEQYF.

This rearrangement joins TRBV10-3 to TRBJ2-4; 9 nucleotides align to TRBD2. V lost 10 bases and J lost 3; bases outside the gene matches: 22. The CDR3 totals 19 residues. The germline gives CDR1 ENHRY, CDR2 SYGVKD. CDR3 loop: CASMPTPGLAGVVKNIQYF. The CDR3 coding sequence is TGTGCCAGTATGCCTACCCCGGGACTAGCTGGTGTAGTCAAAAACATTCAGTACTTC.

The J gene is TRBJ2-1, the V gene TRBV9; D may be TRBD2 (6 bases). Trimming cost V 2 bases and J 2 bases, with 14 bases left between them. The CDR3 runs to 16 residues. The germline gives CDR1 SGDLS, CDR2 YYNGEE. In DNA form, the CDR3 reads TGTGCCAGCAGCGTGGTCGCGACGGGGGCCTACAATGAGCAGTTCTTC. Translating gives CASSVVATGAYNEQFF.

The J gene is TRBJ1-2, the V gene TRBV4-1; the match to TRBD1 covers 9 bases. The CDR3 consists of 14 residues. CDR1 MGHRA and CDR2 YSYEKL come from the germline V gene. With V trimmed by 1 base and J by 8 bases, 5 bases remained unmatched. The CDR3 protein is CASSQGDRVGGYTF. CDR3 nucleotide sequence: TGCGCCAGCAGCCAAGGGGACAGGGTGGGAGGCTACACCTTC.